This record looks at one T cell receptor beta chain sequence and its context. TCRdb re-derived calls from the RT-PCR reads in MiXCR, one entry per CDR3 protein. The sample contains about 700,000 distinct CDR3 sequences, 12% to 15% of which appear only once. Germline assignment: CDR1 LGHNT and CDR2 FRNRAP. The CDR3 totals 19 residues. Trimming at V came to 0 bases and at J to 0 bases, leaving 7 bases not matched to a gene. This sequence joins TRBV12-5 and TRBJ1-3, with 11 bases aligning to TRBD1. The sequencing sample was made of memory CD4+ T cells from blood. The clonotype comes from a female donor in good health, serving as a healthy control. The CDR3 DNA reads as TGTGCTAGTGGTTTGGTACTAGGGACAGGGGGATTCTCTGGAAACACCATATATTTT. This sequence encodes CASGLVLGTGGFSGNTIYF.